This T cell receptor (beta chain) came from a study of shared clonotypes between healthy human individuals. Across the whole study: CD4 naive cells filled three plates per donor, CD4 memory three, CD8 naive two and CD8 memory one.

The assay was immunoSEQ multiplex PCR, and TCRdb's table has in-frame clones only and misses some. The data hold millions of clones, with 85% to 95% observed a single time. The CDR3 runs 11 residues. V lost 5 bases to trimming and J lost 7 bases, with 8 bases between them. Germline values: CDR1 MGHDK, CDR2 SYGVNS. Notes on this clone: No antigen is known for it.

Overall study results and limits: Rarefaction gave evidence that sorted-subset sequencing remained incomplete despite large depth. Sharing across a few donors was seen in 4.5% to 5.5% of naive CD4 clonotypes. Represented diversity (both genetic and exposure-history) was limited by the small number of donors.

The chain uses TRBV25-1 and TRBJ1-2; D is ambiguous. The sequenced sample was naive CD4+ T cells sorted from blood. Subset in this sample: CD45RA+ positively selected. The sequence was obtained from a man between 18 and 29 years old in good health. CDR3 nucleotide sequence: TGTGCCAGCAGTAATAGAGCTGGCTACACCTTC. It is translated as CASSNRAGYTF.